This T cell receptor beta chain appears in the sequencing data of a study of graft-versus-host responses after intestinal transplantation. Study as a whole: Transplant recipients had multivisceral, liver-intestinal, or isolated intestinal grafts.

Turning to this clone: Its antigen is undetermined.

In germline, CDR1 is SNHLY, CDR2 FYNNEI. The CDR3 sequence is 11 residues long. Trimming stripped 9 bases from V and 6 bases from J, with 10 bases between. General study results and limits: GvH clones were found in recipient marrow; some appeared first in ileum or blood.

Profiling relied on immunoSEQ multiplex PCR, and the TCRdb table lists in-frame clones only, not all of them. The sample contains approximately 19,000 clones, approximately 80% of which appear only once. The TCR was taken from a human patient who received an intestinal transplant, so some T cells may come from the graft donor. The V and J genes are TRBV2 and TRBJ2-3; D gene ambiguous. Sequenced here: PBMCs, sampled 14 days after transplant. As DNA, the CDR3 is TGTGCCAGTTTGATACGTGATACGCAGTATTTT. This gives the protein CASLIRDTQYF.